The 18 T cell receptor beta chains below all came from one sample that was sequenced in a study of blood T cell repertoires in COVID-19. Some clones are missing from TCRdb's copy, which holds only in-frame ones; the method was immunoSEQ multiplex PCR. Of tens of thousands of clones listed, 82% are singletons. Source material: peripheral blood. These receptors were taken from a human donor in a cohort sampled during active COVID-19.

The rearrangement uses TRBV4-1 and TRBJ2-6; tentative D call: TRBD2 (5 bases). The germline V and J ends were trimmed by 4 bases and 0 bases, with 16 bases remaining between them. The V gene's germline CDR1 is MGHRA and CDR2 YSYEKL. The CDR3 consists of 18 residues. This CDR3 is CASSRRTDDHSGANVLTF. The CDR3 DNA reads as TGCGCCAGCAGCCGGAGGACGGACGATCACTCTGGGGCCAACGTCCTGACTTTC.

This clone showed up just once. The chain combines TRBV19 with TRBJ1-1, with 7 bases that match TRBD1. The CDR3 length is 14 residues. Per the germline V gene, CDR1 is LNHDA and CDR2 is SQIVND (reference sequence). V lost 6 bases to trimming and J lost 3 bases; unmatched junction nucleotides: 7. CDR3 DNA: TGTGCCAGTAGCAGACAGGGCGCGGACACTGAAGCTTTCTTT. This gives the protein CASSRQGADTEAFF.

This chain links TRBV2 with TRBJ2-1; 13 nucleotides match TRBD2. Trimming cost V 1 base and J 5 bases; bases outside gene matches: 2. The CDR3 sequence is 16 residues long. Per germline, CDR1 SNHLY and CDR2 FYNNEI. The CDR3 DNA is TGTGCCAGCAGTGAAGGACTAGCGGGGGGAAACAATGAGCAGTTCTTC. This gives the protein CASSEGLAGGNNEQFF.

The chain has TRBV3-1 (or the pseudogene TRBV3-2) and TRBJ2-2, with 7 bases identical to TRBD1. This CDR3 comprises 14 residues. Per the germline V gene, CDR1 is LGHDT and CDR2 is YNNKEL (reference sequence). With 7 bases clipped from V and 4 bases from J, the junction kept 6 bases outside the gene matches. This CDR3 is CASKPGQSTGELFF. CDR3 DNA: TGTGCCAGCAAACCGGGACAGAGCACCGGGGAGCTGTTTTTT.

This clone was counted only a few times. The chain uses TRBV4-1 and TRBJ1-2; D is unresolved. Germline-derived CDR1 and CDR2 are MGHRA and YSYEKL. The CDR3 spans 13 residues. Trimming took 3 bases from V and 4 from J, leaving 9 bases between them. The CDR3 DNA sequence: TGCGCCAGCAGCCAGGAGCTTATCTATGGCTACACCTTC. Protein: CASSQELIYGYTF.

V usage is TRBV18 and J usage is TRBJ2-1; no clear D. CDR3 length: 13 amino acids. The V end was cut by 3 bases, the J end by 5 bases, with 8 bases between. Germline V gene sequence: CDR1 KGHSH, CDR2 LQKENI. The CDR3 spells CASSPPANNEQFF. The CDR3 region has the DNA TGTGCCAGCTCACCCCCCGCTAACAATGAGCAGTTCTTC. The complete variable domain, with remaining parts taken from reference TRBV18 and TRBJ2-1, reads NAGVMQNPRHLVRRRGQEARLRCSPMKGHSHVYWYRQLPEEGLKFMVYLQKENIIDESGMPKERFSAEFPKEGPSILRIQQVVRGDSAAYFCASSPPANNEQFFGPGTRLTVL.

The chain combines TRBV27 with TRBJ1-2; TRBD1 matches 11 bases. CDR3 length: 14 amino acids. The V gene end was trimmed by 6 bases and the J gene end by 2 bases; junction bases not matched to a gene: 2. Germline lookup yields CDR1 MNHEY and CDR2 SMNVEV (reference sequence). The chain's CDR3 is CASRRTGGNYGYTF. Written as DNA, the CDR3 is TGTGCCAGCAGGAGGACAGGGGGCAACTATGGCTACACCTTC.

The chain couples TRBV7-9 to TRBJ1-4, with D possibly being TRBD1 (5 bases). CDR1 is SEHNR and CDR2 is FQNEAQ in the germline V gene (reference sequence). This CDR3 is built from 14 residues. V was trimmed by 2 bases and J by 8 bases, leaving 12 bases between them. The CDR3 region is CASSLWGEREKLFF. The CDR3, as DNA: TGTGCCAGCAGCTTATGGGGGGAGAGGGAAAAACTGTTTTTT.

V usage is TRBV5-6 and J usage is TRBJ2-5, with 7 bases that match TRBD1. Germline V gene sequence: CDR1 SGHDT, CDR2 YYEEEE. The CDR3 consists of 13 residues. V lost 4 bases and J lost 3; bases outside the gene matches: 3. CDR3 nucleotide sequence: TGTGCCAGCAGCCCCGGGACAGAAGAGACCCAGTACTTC. Protein product: CASSPGTEETQYF.

The genes are TRBV5-4 and TRBJ2-7; possibly TRBD1 for D (7 bases). The V gene lost 3 bases and the J gene lost 3 bases, with 10 bases spanning the gap. CDR1 and CDR2 (germline): SGHNT, YYREEE (reference sequence). This CDR3 comprises 13 residues. The CDR3 region is CASSYQGGYEQYF. CDR3 sequence (DNA): TGTGCCAGCAGCTATCAGGGGGGCTACGAGCAGTACTTC.

V and J are TRBV6-6 and TRBJ2-2, with D perhaps TRBD1 (5 bases). Germline V gives CDR1 MNHNY, CDR2 SVGAGI (reference sequence). This CDR3 has 14 residues. V was clipped by 4 bases and J by 6 bases, with 12 bases between them. The CDR3 loop reads CASSSSGAAGELFF. In DNA form, the CDR3 reads TGTGCCAGCAGTTCATCTGGGGCCGCCGGGGAGCTGTTTTTT.

This clone has more than one count but fewer than ten. This rearrangement joins TRBV4-1 to TRBJ1-4; TRBD1 might be the D (5 bases). The CDR3 has 16 residues. V was pared by 4 bases and J by 4 bases, with 16 bases between. Germline V gene sequence: CDR1 MGHRA, CDR2 YSYEKL. CDR3 DNA: TGCGCCAGCAGCCGGGGCAGTCTTGCGCGTAATGAAAAACTGTTTTTT. Amino acids: CASSRGSLARNEKLFF.

This chain links TRBV3-1 (or the pseudogene TRBV3-2) with TRBJ1-3; possible D gene TRBD1, 5 bases. The V end was cut by 0 bases, the J end by 7 bases, with 19 bases between. CDR3 length: 17 amino acids. Looked up from germline, CDR1 is LGHDT and CDR2 is YNNKEL (reference sequence). The CDR3 reads CASSQDQSAGRPNTIYF. DNA of the CDR3: TGTGCCAGCAGCCAAGATCAGTCGGCAGGGAGGCCGAACACCATATATTTT.

This chain links TRBV29-1 with TRBJ2-3, with 12 bases lining up with TRBD2. CDR1 is SQVTM, CDR2 ANQGSEA, per germline. J gave up 7 bases and V 4 bases, and 3 bases lay outside the gene matches. CDR3 length: 13 amino acids. CDR3 nucleotide sequence: TGCAGCGTTGCAACTAGCGGGGGGAATACGCAGTATTTT. Protein product: CSVATSGGNTQYF.

The chain carries TRBV6-1 and TRBJ1-2, with TRBD1 identical over 9 bases. This CDR3 has 17 residues. Germline V lookup: CDR1 MNHNS, CDR2 SASEGT. The trim removed 4 bases at V and 0 bases at J, leaving 9 bases unmatched. The DNA for the CDR3 is TGTGCCAGCAGTGCATCGACAGGGGGTGCAGCTAACTATGGCTACACCTTC. Protein product: CASSASTGGAANYGYTF.

The chain recombines TRBV15 with TRBJ2-1; 10 bases map to TRBD1. V dropped 3 bases and J dropped 14; count of bases not matched to a gene: 1. This CDR3 contains 11 residues. The V gene's germline CDR1 is LNHNV and CDR2 YYDKDF (reference sequence). The CDR3 DNA is TGTGCCACCAGCAGGGGACAGGGGAAGTTCTTC. Protein product: CATSRGQGKFF.

The sample holds one count of this clone. The rearrangement uses TRBV30 and TRBJ2-6; 9 bases fit TRBD1. The CDR3 spans 19 residues. Germline values: CDR1 GTSNPN, CDR2 SVGIG (reference sequence). J was trimmed by 3 bases and V by 3 bases; bases with no gene match: 15. CDR3 DNA sequence: TGTGCCTGGAGGGCAACCACAGGGGGCGGGACCGGTGGGGCCAACGTCCTGACTTTC. Amino acid sequence: CAWRATTGGGTGGANVLTF.

The rearrangement uses TRBV7-2 and TRBJ1-1; D is uncertain. V was shortened by 1 base and J by 2 bases, with 5 bases between the two germline ends. This CDR3 has 13 amino acids. CDR1 and CDR2 from the germline V gene are SGHTA and FQGNSA. The CDR3 sequence is CASSLVLNTEAFF. DNA for the CDR3: TGTGCCAGCAGCTTAGTTCTCAACACTGAAGCTTTCTTT.